The 11 T cell receptor beta chains below come from one sample, sequenced in a study of CD8 T cells in Susac syndrome. Random hexamers were used to reverse transcribe an amount of roughly 0.5 to 1 ug RNA. Each CDR3 protein is one row after TCRdb ran MiXCR on the immunoSEQ multiplex PCR reads. The sample shows roughly 200,000 distinct CDR3 sequences, approximately 96% of them seen only once. The source material was CD4+ T cells from PBMCs. The receptors were sampled from a human donor with multiple sclerosis.

This clonotype was detected once. This sequence joins TRBV29-1 and TRBJ1-3; D remains unclear. Germline assignment: CDR1 SQVTM and CDR2 ANQGSEA. V was cut by 2 bases and J by 4 bases, with 9 bases left in between. This CDR3 spans 13 amino acids. The CDR3, as DNA: TGCAGCGTTGAAATCTTGGGGGGAAACACCATATATTTT. Translation: CSVEILGGNTIYF.

This chain joins TRBV19 and TRBJ2-6; D gene ambiguous. Germline V gives CDR1 LNHDA, CDR2 SQIVND (reference sequence). The germline V and J ends were trimmed by 6 bases and 2 bases, with 5 bases remaining between them. This CDR3 is built from 13 residues. CDR3 nucleotides: TGTGCCAGTAGGGGTCCTGGGGCCAACGTCCTGACTTTC. This gives the protein CASRGPGANVLTF. The whole variable domain, remainder taken from reference TRBV19 and TRBJ2-6, is DGGITQSPKYLFRKEGQNVTLSCEQNLNHDAMYWYRQDPGQGLRLIYYSQIVNDFQKGDIAEGYSVSREKKESFPLTVTSAQKNPTAFYLCASRGPGANVLTFGAGSRLTVL.

As concerns this clonotype: Mismatch with germline at one junction end may stem from a read error. This sequence joins TRBV3-1 and TRBJ1-6; D is uncertain. The CDR3 is made up of 12 amino acids. Germline V CDR1 and CDR2: LGHDT, YNNKEL (reference sequence). The CDR3 region is CASSQASGSVEF. Written as DNA, the CDR3 is TGTGCCAGCAGCCAAGCTTCCGGGTCGGTAGAATTT.

The CDR3 spells CSARAGRVVAEAFF. DNA of the CDR3: TGCAGTGCTAGAGCTGGCAGGGTTGTCGCTGAAGCTTTCTTT. V and J are TRBV20-1 and TRBJ1-1, with D possibly matching TRBD1 (5 bases). The germline V gene encodes CDR1 DFQATT and CDR2 SNEGSKA (reference sequence). Trimming took off 1 base at V and 6 bases at J, with 15 bases between the two ends. The CDR3 has 14 residues.

This chain links TRBV29-1 with TRBJ1-2; 7 bases fit TRBD1. Germline-derived CDR1 and CDR2 are SQVTM and ANQGSEA. J gave up 4 bases and V 7 bases, and 6 bases lay outside the gene matches. CDR3 length: 12 amino acids. The CDR3 nucleotides read TGCAGCGCCAGGGACAGCTTCTATGGCTACACCTTC. It codes for CSARDSFYGYTF.

This chain connects TRBV7-9 to TRBJ2-6, with TRBD1 matching over 10 bases. Losses at the gene ends were 5 bases for V and 1 base for J; bases not matched to a gene: 8. Germline-derived CDR1 and CDR2 are SEHNR and FQNEAQ (reference sequence). This CDR3 is 18 amino acids long. The CDR3 loop reads CASSRVPGQGSGANVLTF. CDR3 DNA: TGTGCCAGCAGCCGAGTCCCGGGACAGGGGTCTGGGGCCAACGTCCTGACTTTC.

CDR3 in DNA: TGTGCCAGCTCCCGGGGACTCGCCCAAGAGACCCAGTACTTC. Translating it yields CASSRGLAQETQYF. The chain joins TRBV18 to TRBJ2-5, with D maybe TRBD2 (6 bases). CDR1 KGHSH and CDR2 LQKENI come from the germline V gene. The CDR3 consists of 14 residues. Between the trimmed V and J ends, which lost 6 bases and 1 base, there was a span of 12 bases.

V usage is TRBV6-2 or TRBV6-3 and J usage is TRBJ1-1; no firm D call. V was shortened by 6 bases and J by 5 bases, with 13 bases between the two germline ends. The germline CDR1 and CDR2 sequences are MNHEY and SVGEGT. The CDR3 length is 13 residues. This chain's CDR3 is CASSMTLRTEAFF. For the CDR3, the DNA is TGTGCCAGCAGCATGACCCTCCGTACTGAAGCTTTCTTT.

This chain joins TRBV5-1 and TRBJ2-3; tentative D call: TRBD1 (5 bases). The length of the CDR3 is 14 residues. V was shortened by 5 bases and J by 4 bases, with 14 bases between the two germline ends. The V gene's germline CDR1 is SGHRS and CDR2 YFSETQ. DNA of the CDR3: TGCGCCAGCAGAGTAGGGGATTGGGCAGATACGCAGTATTTT. Protein: CASRVGDWADTQYF.

This clonotype was seen just once. The rearrangement uses TRBV16 and TRBJ1-1; no reliable D call. The V gene's germline CDR1 is KGHSY and CDR2 FQNENV. The CDR3 is 15 residues long. Trimming pared 1 base from V and 0 bases from J, leaving 9 bases between. The CDR3 reads CASSQLGGMNTEAFF. CDR3 in DNA: TGTGCCAGCAGCCAATTGGGAGGCATGAACACTGAAGCTTTCTTT.

The chain couples TRBV27 to TRBJ1-6; 7 bases map to TRBD1. V lost 8 bases and J lost 9; bases outside the gene matches: 13. Germline V CDR1 and CDR2: MNHEY, SMNVEV (reference sequence). This CDR3 has 15 amino acids. The CDR3 loop is CASRVWGQGGSPLHF. DNA for the CDR3: TGTGCCAGCCGAGTTTGGGGGCAGGGGGGTTCACCCCTCCACTTT.